A selection of T cell receptor beta chains follows, all from one sample in a study of Ad26.COV2.S vaccination and SARS-CoV-2 variants. Produced via immunoSEQ multiplex PCR; TCRdb's table is partial and in-frame only. This table holds about 390,000 clones, roughly 90% found once. The sequencing here drew on peripheral blood, taken in a trial of Ad26.COV2.S vaccine versus placebo. Receptors were obtained from a person aged 18-60 years who received the Ad26.COV2.S COVID-19 vaccine or a placebo. Both conserved end residues are part of each CDR3. A D gene is named only where the DNA matches it firmly. Size tells how often a clone was seen (once, few, many) or the class of an expanded clone, and some rows leave it out.

-,TRBJ2-1,TRBD2,TRBV30,TGTGCCTGGAGTGTCGTAAACGCAGCGGGGGGGAAGCAGTTCTTC,CAWSVVNAAGGKQFF
-,TRBJ2-7,-,TRBV30,TGTGCCTGGAGTGTAAGCTCCTACGAGCAGTACTTC,CAWSVSSYEQYF
-,TRBJ2-4,TRBD1,TRBV6-1,TGTGCCAGCAGTGAAGTAGGGGACAGGGTTTCCAAAAACATTCAGTACTTC,CASSEVGDRVSKNIQYF
-,TRBJ1-5,TRBD1,TRBV27,TGTGCCAGCAGCTGGACAGGCAGCCAGCCCCAGCATTTT,CASSWTGSQPQHF
-,TRBJ1-2,-,TRBV30,TGTGCCTGGAGTGTATACCTCGGACAGATGCATGGCTACACCTTC,CAWSVYLGQMHGYTF
-,TRBJ1-4,-,TRBV9,TGTGCCAGCAGCACTAGAGGGCGGCCAACTAATGAAAAACTGTTTTTT,CASSTRGRPTNEKLFF
-,TRBJ1-1,-,TRBV5-4,TGTGCCAGCAGCTTCTTGCGGGAAGCGTACACTGAAGCTTTCTTT,CASSFLREAYTEAFF
-,TRBJ1-1,-,TRBV6-5,TGTGCCAGCAGTTACGGGTCGGACACTGAAGCTTTCTTT,CASSYGSDTEAFF
-,TRBJ2-7,-,TRBV9,TGTGCCAGCAGCGTAGGGTGGGGGGACGAGCAGTACTTC,CASSVGWGDEQYF
-,TRBJ2-7,-,TRBV28,TGTGCCAGCAGTTCTGTTCACTCAGGGGCGGATTACGAGCAGTACTTC,CASSSVHSGADYEQYF
-,TRBJ2-1,TRBD2,TRBV11-2,TGTGCCAGCAGCACACTAGCGGGGTACAATGAGCAGTTCTTC,CASSTLAGYNEQFF
-,TRBJ2-3,TRBD2,TRBV19,TGTGCCAGTAACGGGGGGGGCCGGACGCCCCTCACAGATACGCAGTATTTT,CASNGGGRTPLTDTQYF
-,TRBJ1-1,TRBD1,TRBV18,TGTGCCAGCTCAGCAGACAGGGGTGGCACTGAAGCTTTCTTT,CASSADRGGTEAFF
-,TRBJ2-1,-,TRBV7-6,TGTGCCAGCAGCATTAGTAATGAGCAGTTCTTC,CASSISNEQFF
few,TRBJ1-2,-,TRBV28,TGTGCCAGCAGGACTGATCCCAACTATGGCTACACCTTC,CASRTDPNYGYTF
once,TRBJ2-1,-,TRBV5-5,TGTGCCAGCAGCCCTGACCGGGGGCGGTTCTTC,CASSPDRGRFF
few,TRBJ1-6,-,TRBV28,TGTGCCAGCAGTTTTGCGTCAGGGCCTTCAAATTCACCCCTCCACTTT,CASSFASGPSNSPLHF
-,TRBJ2-5,-,TRBV15,TGTGCCACCAGCAGAGATCACCTGGGACTGCAAGAGACCCAGTACTTC,CATSRDHLGLQETQYF
-,TRBJ2-5,TRBD2,TRBV14,TGTGCCAGCAGCTACGGACTAGCGGCAGAGACCCAGTACTTC,CASSYGLAAETQYF
-,TRBJ2-1,TRBD1,TRBV29-1,TGCAGCGCCTTTCGGTGGGACAGGGATTACAATGAGCAGTTCTTC,CSAFRWDRDYNEQFF
once,TRBJ2-5,-,TRBV4-1,TGCGCCAGCAGCCAAGATGGGGGTCGGGAGACCCAGTACTTC,CASSQDGGRETQYF
-,TRBJ2-2,TRBD1,TRBV7-9,TGTGCCAGCAGCTTAAGGGGGCAGGGCAACACCGGGGAGCTGTTTTTT,CASSLRGQGNTGELFF
-,TRBJ1-5,-,TRBV30,TGTGCCTGGAGTGGGGGAATCAGCAATCAGCCCCAGCATTTT,CAWSGGISNQPQHF
-,TRBJ2-2,TRBD1,TRBV7-9,TGTGCCAGCAGCGCTCCGGGACAGGCGATCACCGGGGAGCTGTTTTTT,CASSAPGQAITGELFF
once,TRBJ2-5,-,TRBV2,TGTGCCAGCAATTGGGGGCCCCAAGAGACCCAGTACTTC,CASNWGPQETQYF
-,TRBJ1-2,-,TRBV7-9,TGTGCCAGCAGCTTATTTGGGACGGTTGGCTATGGCTACACCTTC,CASSLFGTVGYGYTF
-,TRBJ1-1,TRBD1,TRBV2,TGTGCCAGCAGCGAAACCCGGGCAGGGGGCGAAGCTTTCTTT,CASSETRAGGEAFF
-,TRBJ2-1,TRBD1,TRBV10-1,TGCGCCAGCAGACGGGACAGGGAGGGAAATGAGCAGTTCTTC,CASRRDREGNEQFF
-,TRBJ2-5,-,TRBV18,TGTGCCAGCTCACCACACAGAGGGGAGACCCAGTACTTC,CASSPHRGETQYF
-,TRBJ1-5,-,TRBV18,TGTGCCAGCTCAGCTAACAGGGTCAATCAGCCCCAGCATTTT,CASSANRVNQPQHF
-,TRBJ2-5,-,TRBV5-1,TGCGCCAGCAGCTTGGTTTTACGGGAGACCCAGTACTTC,CASSLVLRETQYF
-,TRBJ2-7,-,TRBV7-9,TGTGCCAGCAGCCCCAGCTACTACGAGCAGTACTTC,CASSPSYYEQYF
-,TRBJ1-4,-,TRBV15,TGTGCCACCAGCAGAGAGGCAGAAGAAAAACTGTTTTTT,CATSREAEEKLFF
-,TRBJ2-5,-,TRBV7-9,TGTGCCAGCAGCCAAGGCATGACGCACGGAATCGGAGAGACCCAGTACTTC,CASSQGMTHGIGETQYF
-,TRBJ2-7,TRBD1,TRBV19,TGTGCCAGTAGTATGGCTTACGGGACAGGGGGCATTTGGGAACAGTACTTC,CASSMAYGTGGIWEQYF
-,TRBJ2-3,TRBD2,TRBV7-2,TGTGCCAGCAGCTTATACGGGGGGGCTTCCGATACGCAGTATTTT,CASSLYGGASDTQYF
once,TRBJ2-7,-,TRBV11-2,TGTGCCAGCAGCTCCAGGGCCGAGCAGTACTTC,CASSSRAEQYF
-,TRBJ1-2,TRBD1,TRBV19,TGTGCCAGTAACAAGGACAGGGTGGATGGCTACACCTTC,CASNKDRVDGYTF
-,TRBJ2-7,-,TRBV9,TGTGCCAGCAGCGTAGGAGCAAGGGACTCCTACGAGCAGTACTTC,CASSVGARDSYEQYF
-,TRBJ2-1,-,TRBV7-9,TGTGCCAGCAGCTTAGCTGCGCGGGGCTCCTACAATGAGCAGTTCTTC,CASSLAARGSYNEQFF
-,TRBJ1-2,-,TRBV9,TGTGCCAGCAGCGTAGCCCCAACCCGGGGCTATGGCTACACCTTC,CASSVAPTRGYGYTF
once,TRBJ2-7,TRBD1,TRBV10-3,TGTGCCATCACCCAGACAGGGGCGCCTTGGGAGCAGTACTTC,CAITQTGAPWEQYF
-,TRBJ1-1,-,TRBV18,TGTGCCAGCTCCCTAAACCTGGGGGGGGCTCAGCTTCTCAAAAACACTGAAGCTTTCTTT,CASSLNLGGAQLLKNTEAFF
many,TRBJ2-7,-,TRBV2,TGTGCCAGCAGTGAATACGGGGGCCGGTGGGAGCAGTACTTC,CASSEYGGRWEQYF
-,TRBJ2-7,-,TRBV6-2/TRBV6-3,TGTGCCAGCAGTTACTTAACCTACGAGCAGTACTTC,CASSYLTYEQYF
once,TRBJ1-1,-,TRBV4-3,TGCGCCAGCAGCCAAACAGGAATGAACACTGAAGCTTTCTTT,CASSQTGMNTEAFF
-,TRBJ2-5,-,TRBV28,TGTGCCAGCAGTTTATTCTCTCTGGGGAACGGTCAAGAGACCCAGTACTTC,CASSLFSLGNGQETQYF